Described below is a single TCR beta chain sequence and its context. The sample is drawn from a study of blood T cell repertoires in COVID-19. Across the study: Both acute and convalescent COVID-19 samples were obtained from the United States, Italy and Spain. Sources were T cells, B-cell-depleted T cells, or PBMCs; the material itself was cDNA or gDNA.

V gave up 7 bases and J gave up 4 bases, with 10 bases separating them. Per the germline V gene, CDR1 is MNHEY and CDR2 is SVGAGI. There are 12 residues in the CDR3. Produced via immunoSEQ multiplex PCR; TCRdb's table is partial and in-frame only. Of some 130,000 clones in the sample, around 73% were seen once. The receptor was isolated from a man between 60 and 75 years old who had recovered from COVID-19. The rearrangement joins TRBV6-5 to TRBJ1-1; a possible D gene is TRBD1 (5 bases). What was sequenced was peripheral blood. CDR3 amino acids: CASTGGSTEAFF. The DNA of the CDR3 is TGTGCCAGCACCGGGGGGTCCACTGAAGCTTTCTTT.